The clone carrying this T cell receptor (beta chain) was seen repeatedly, ten times or more. Its cognate antigen is unknown. MiXCR, run by TCRdb on the 5' RACE reads, gives a single entry per CDR3 protein. The table lists roughly 36,000 distinct CDR3 sequences, approximately 3% of them singletons. This sample's time point: longitudinal time-point 1 (baseline). Unsorted libraries used 2 million PBMCs kept at -80 degrees C. This entry belongs to a study of neurological immune-mediated disorders. Study findings and constraints: The most TCR clonal expansion was seen in HTLV-1-associated myelopathy, and the least was seen in multiple sclerosis, which fell below healthy controls. Phylogenetic grouping assigned the repertoires of 18 of 34 multiple sclerosis patients to a single related-CDR3 cluster, which may represent a signature.

The CDR3 is made up of 16 amino acids. Germline V gene lookup returns CDR1 SGHTA and CDR2 FQGNSA. The ends were cut back, 0 bases at V and 6 bases at J, with 15 bases in the middle. This TCR derives from a woman aged 55-70 years with multiple sclerosis. The material sequenced was PBMCs. The gene calls are TRBV7-2 and TRBJ2-1; D possibly uses TRBD1 or TRBD2 (7 bases each). The CDR3 sequence: CASSLAQGGLGNEQFF. DNA for the CDR3: TGTGCCAGCAGCTTAGCCCAGGGGGGGCTTGGCAATGAGCAGTTCTTC.